One and the same sample provided the 30 T cell receptor beta chains below, sequenced in a study. TCRdb redid the calling of the RT-PCR reads with MiXCR, one entry per CDR3 protein. In the table there are hundreds of thousands of distinct CDR3 sequences, 13% to 15% of which are singletons. What was sequenced was memory CD4+ T cells from blood. All receptors derive from a female donor in good health, serving as a healthy control.

This chain uses TRBV6-1 with TRBJ2-7; D is ambiguous. CDR1 and CDR2 (germline): MNHNS, SASEGT. The length of the CDR3 is 13 residues. Trimming cost V 1 base and J 7 bases, with 11 bases left between them. The CDR3 reads CASSEGAVREQYF. CDR3 nucleotide sequence: TGTGCCAGCAGTGAAGGGGCCGTCAGGGAGCAGTACTTC.

CDR3: CASTPREQTQYF. CDR3 DNA: TGTGCCAGCACCCCCCGGGAACAGACCCAGTACTTC. The rearrangement uses TRBV2 and TRBJ2-5; possible D gene TRBD2, 5 bases. Germline CDR1 is SNHLY and CDR2 is FYNNEI. The CDR3 spans 12 residues. V lost 7 bases, J lost 6 bases, and 12 bases lay in between.

About this clonotype itself: A much larger clone is a single base away; this may be a read error. This chain links TRBV12-3 or TRBV12-4 with TRBJ1-5, with 7 bases matching TRBD1. This CDR3 has 18 amino acids. This CDR3 reads CASRLGNPGQYSNQPQHF. For the CDR3, the DNA is TGTGCCAGCAGATTAGGGAATCCGGGACAGTATAGCAATCAGCCCCAGCATTTT.

J is TRBJ1-4 and V is TRBV18; unclear D gene. The CDR3 totals 15 residues. Trimming cost V 1 base and J 8 bases, with 14 bases left between them. CDR1 and CDR2 from the germline V gene are KGHSH and LQKENI. The CDR3 nucleotides are TGTGCCAGCTCACCACGGGTCGGGCAAGGCGAAAAACTGTTTTTT. Translated: CASSPRVGQGEKLFF.

The chain couples TRBV25-1 to TRBJ2-1; 8 bases line up with TRBD2. Germline V gene lookup returns CDR1 MGHDK and CDR2 SYGVNS. This CDR3 comprises 14 residues. V trimming: 4 bases; J trimming: 8 bases; junction bases outside the gene matches: 7. CDR3 in DNA: TGTGCCAGCAGTGGAGTAGCGGGAAAGGATGAGCAGTTCTTC. Its translation: CASSGVAGKDEQFF.

This clonotype has a handful of counts. This chain uses TRBV27 with TRBJ2-7, with TRBD2 identical over 7 bases. The length of the CDR3 is 17 residues. V lost 6 bases, J lost 0 bases, and 14 bases stayed unmatched. Germline CDR1 is MNHEY and CDR2 is SMNVEV (reference sequence). In DNA, the CDR3 is TGTGCCAGCAGGCCCGCGCCGTCAGCGGGAAGCTCCTACGAGCAGTACTTC. This translates into CASRPAPSAGSSYEQYF.

The sample holds a few counts of this clonotype. The V call is TRBV5-6, the J call TRBJ2-3, with D perhaps given as TRBD1 or TRBD2 (6 bases each). V was clipped by 6 bases and J by 3 bases, with 14 bases between them. Germline CDR1 reads SGHDT; CDR2 reads YYEEEE. The CDR3 spans 14 residues. The CDR3 protein is CASNIGGGTDTQYF. For the CDR3, the DNA is TGTGCCAGCAACATAGGAGGGGGAACAGATACGCAGTATTTT.

The chain is built from TRBV7-9 and TRBJ2-1, with TRBD1 as a possible D gene (5 bases). V lost 6 bases to trimming and J lost 9 bases, with 18 bases between them. This CDR3 is 14 amino acids long. Germline loops: CDR1 SEHNR, CDR2 FQNEAQ (reference sequence). CDR3 region: CASSHKGIGAEQFF. CDR3 in DNA: TGTGCCAGCAGTCATAAAGGAATAGGGGCTGAGCAGTTCTTC.

This clonotype was recorded a few times. This chain links TRBV7-2 with TRBJ2-1, with D uncertain. V gave up 1 base and J gave up 12 bases, with 10 bases separating them. Per germline, CDR1 SGHTA and CDR2 FQGNSA. CDR3 size: 12 residues. The CDR3: CASSLDGYGQFF. The CDR3, as DNA: TGTGCCAGCAGCTTAGACGGTTATGGGCAGTTCTTC.

Ten or more counts support this clonotype. This chain connects TRBV5-1 to TRBJ2-1, with D perhaps assigned TRBD1 or TRBD2 (5 bases each). CDR1 and CDR2 from the germline V gene are SGHRS and YFSETQ. V was clipped by 5 bases and J by 4 bases, with 31 bases between them. This CDR3 region has 20 residues. This CDR3 reads CASSQPPGWDGRRFYNEQFF. CDR3 coding DNA: TGCGCCAGCAGTCAGCCCCCAGGGTGGGACGGACGAAGGTTTTACAATGAGCAGTTCTTC.

The chain couples TRBV11-2 to TRBJ2-1, with D possibly called TRBD1 or TRBD2 (5 bases each). The CDR3 extends over 12 amino acids. Trimming left V 3 bases short and J 8 bases short, with 8 bases between. In germline, CDR1 is SGHAT, CDR2 FQNNGV. The CDR3: CASSFLGDEQFF. For the CDR3, the DNA is TGTGCCAGCAGCTTTTTGGGGGATGAGCAGTTCTTC.

The J gene is TRBJ1-2, the V gene TRBV27; the D gene is possibly TRBD1 (6 bases). V shed 5 bases and J shed 4 bases, with 14 bases lying between them. The CDR3 is 14 amino acids. Germline CDR1 MNHEY, CDR2 SMNVEV (reference sequence). CDR3 sequence (DNA): TGTGCCAGCAGTGACTCCGACAGGTTCTATGGCTACACCTTC. It yields the protein CASSDSDRFYGYTF.

The rearrangement joins TRBV28 to TRBJ2-2; TRBD1 might be the D (6 bases). The CDR3 extends over 15 amino acids. Per the germline V gene, CDR1 is MDHEN and CDR2 is SYDVKM. Trimming took off 7 bases at V and 5 bases at J, with 17 bases between the two ends. The chain's CDR3 is CASNRGGEWTGELFF. The CDR3 DNA sequence: TGTGCCAGCAACAGAGGGGGAGAGTGGACCGGGGAGCTGTTTTTT.

J is TRBJ1-1 and V is TRBV29-1; 10 nucleotides align to TRBD1. CDR1 is SQVTM, CDR2 ANQGSEA, per germline. Trimming took 4 bases from V and 5 from J; bases not matched to a gene: 7. The CDR3 loop spans 14 amino acids. The CDR3 loop is CSVAPDRGATEAFF. As DNA, the CDR3 is TGCAGCGTTGCACCGGACAGGGGGGCAACTGAAGCTTTCTTT.

This clonotype has a count of ten or more. V usage is TRBV24-1 and J usage is TRBJ2-1; a possible D gene is TRBD1 (6 bases). The germline V gene encodes CDR1 KGHDR and CDR2 SFDVKD. CDR3 size: 14 residues. V was shortened by 5 bases and J by 1 base, with 8 bases between the two germline ends. The CDR3 region is CATSGDTSYNEQFF. In DNA form, the CDR3 reads TGTGCCACCAGTGGGGACACTTCCTACAATGAGCAGTTCTTC.

This clonotype was observed a handful of times. V and J are TRBV6-1 and TRBJ2-3; TRBD2 matches 13 bases. This CDR3 is built from 15 residues. Germline CDR1 MNHNS, CDR2 SASEGT. J was trimmed by 6 bases and V by 1 base; bases with no gene match: 1. This chain's CDR3 is CASSEETSGRDTQYF. In nucleotides, the CDR3 is TGTGCCAGCAGTGAAGAGACTAGCGGGAGGGATACGCAGTATTTT.

Regarding this clonotype: A much larger clone differs from this one at a single base, so this may be a read error. The V and J genes are TRBV5-6 and TRBJ2-3; 8 nucleotides align to TRBD2. This CDR3 comprises 14 residues. Germline loops: CDR1 SGHDT, CDR2 YYEEEE. The CDR3 here is CANSQGTRPRRQYF. Here the CDR3 DNA reads TGTGCCAACAGCCAAGGGACTAGGCCAAGGAGGCAGTATTTT.

This clonotype was detected a few times. The chain employs TRBV29-1 and TRBJ1-3; the D gene is possibly TRBD1 (6 bases). V gave up 6 bases and J gave up 1 base, with 13 bases separating them. The length of the CDR3 is 14 residues. From germline, CDR1 is SQVTM and CDR2 ANQGSEA. The CDR3 nucleotides read TGCAGCGTAAGACAGGCCGCTTCTGGAAACACCATATATTTT. Translated: CSVRQAASGNTIYF.

This chain links TRBV6-5 with TRBJ1-3, with a tentative D call TRBD1 (6 bases). This CDR3 has 15 residues. With 5 bases removed from V and 3 bases from J, the gap between germline ends came to 14 bases. CDR1 MNHEY and CDR2 SVGAGI come from the germline V gene. The CDR3 nucleotides read TGTGCCAGCAGTCGAAGTACAGGGATTGGAAACACCATATATTTT. Protein: CASSRSTGIGNTIYF.

This clonotype was seen repeatedly, ten times or more. This CDR3 reads CASSLAEVLDEQFF. In DNA, the CDR3 is TGTGCCAGCAGCTTGGCCGAAGTCCTCGATGAGCAGTTCTTC. The chain recombines TRBV7-9 with TRBJ2-1; D remains ambiguous. With 3 bases removed from V and 8 bases from J, the gap between germline ends came to 14 bases. The CDR3 has 14 residues. Per the germline V gene, CDR1 is SEHNR and CDR2 is FQNEAQ (reference sequence).

A remark on this clonotype: The junction departs from the called germline gene at one end, perhaps through a read error. This chain links TRBV7-9 with TRBJ1-5; 8 bases fit TRBD1. Germline values: CDR1 SEHNR, CDR2 FQNEAQ (reference sequence). CDR3 size: 12 residues. The CDR3 region has the DNA TGTGCCAGCAGCTTAGGGGGACAGGTAGTTTATTTT. Protein product: CASSLGGQVVYF. Combining the CDR3 with reference TRBV7-9 and TRBJ1-5 gives the whole variable domain DTGVSQNPRHKITKRGQNVTFRCDPISEHNRLYWYRQTLGQGPEFLTYFQNEAQLEKSRLLSDRFSAERPKGSFSTLEIQRTEQGDSAMYLCASSLGGQVVYFGDGTRLSIL.

This clonotype occurred a few times. This rearrangement joins TRBV6-6 to TRBJ2-7, with a weak D call TRBD1 (7 bases). V gave up 5 bases and J gave up 2 bases, with 13 bases separating them. The CDR3 is made up of 14 amino acids. Germline V gene sequence: CDR1 MNHNY, CDR2 SVGAGI (reference sequence). The CDR3 loop reads CASSPRGDAYEQYF. CDR3 sequence (DNA): TGTGCCAGCAGTCCCAGGGGGGACGCCTACGAGCAGTACTTC.

This clonotype was counted ten times or more. CDR3 region: CASSFDLATVYEQYF. The CDR3 DNA is TGTGCCAGCAGCTTCGACCTAGCGACCGTCTACGAGCAGTACTTC. V usage is TRBV5-4 and J usage is TRBJ2-7, with D perhaps matching TRBD2 (6 bases). V was cut by 2 bases and J by 3 bases, with 15 bases left in between. The CDR3 is 15 amino acids. From germline, CDR1 is SGHNT and CDR2 YYREEE (reference sequence).

This rearrangement joins TRBV24-1 to TRBJ1-2, with D uncertain. V lost 4 bases and J 5 bases, leaving 13 bases between the germline ends. CDR1 KGHDR and CDR2 SFDVKD come from the germline V gene. The length of the CDR3 is 14 residues. The CDR3 DNA sequence: TGTGCCACCAGTGACCCCTCCTCAGCATATGGCTACACCTTC. It yields the protein CATSDPSSAYGYTF.

This clonotype was observed many times. The chain joins TRBV20-1 to TRBJ1-5, with D hard to call. This CDR3 has 12 amino acids. The V gene's germline CDR1 is DFQATT and CDR2 SNEGSKA (reference sequence). V was cut by 0 bases and J by 4 bases, with 4 bases left in between. Here the CDR3 DNA reads TGCAGTGCTAGAGACCCTAATCAGCCCCAGCATTTT. This encodes CSARDPNQPQHF.

This clonotype was seen more than once but under ten times. The rearrangement links TRBV6-1 to TRBJ2-1; no clear D gene. The CDR3 sequence is 11 residues long. Germline CDR1 and CDR2: MNHNS and SASEGT. Trimming removed 11 bases at V and 4 bases at J, with 9 bases between. The CDR3 is CAAGRYNEQFF. Written as DNA, the CDR3 is TGTGCCGCCGGCAGGTACAATGAGCAGTTCTTC.

This clonotype was picked up many times. The chain carries TRBV6-6 and TRBJ1-4, with D hard to call. CDR1 is MNHNY, CDR2 SVGAGI, per germline (reference sequence). V lost 5 bases and J lost 4, with 8 bases in between. This CDR3 contains 13 residues. The DNA of the CDR3 is TGTGCCAGCAGTCGTAGTTTTAATGAAAAACTGTTTTTT. It encodes CASSRSFNEKLFF.

A few counts support this clonotype. The chain combines TRBV10-3 with TRBJ2-3, with 8 bases identical to TRBD2. The germline CDR1 and CDR2 sequences are ENHRY and SYGVKD. V gave up 1 base and J gave up 4 bases; unmatched junction bases: 4. CDR3 length: 15 amino acids. In DNA, the CDR3 is TGTGCCATCAGTGAGTTCGGGGGGGCTGCAGATACGCAGTATTTT. The encoded protein is CAISEFGGAADTQYF.

This clonotype has only a few counts. This chain connects TRBV5-1 to TRBJ2-3; possibly TRBD2 for D (6 bases). The CDR3 runs 16 residues. Germline V lookup: CDR1 SGHRS, CDR2 YFSETQ. Trimming pared 0 bases from V and 2 bases from J, leaving 13 bases between. For the CDR3, the DNA is TGCGCCAGCAGCTTGGGGTTCGCGGGAACCACAGATACGCAGTATTTT. Translating it yields CASSLGFAGTTDTQYF. Looking up the rest from reference TRBV5-1 and TRBJ2-3 gives the full variable domain: KAGVTQTPRYLIKTRGQQVTLSCSPISGHRSVSWYQQTPGQGLQFLFEYFSETQRNKGNFPGRFSGRQFSNSRSEMNVSTLELGDSALYLCASSLGFAGTTDTQYFGPGTRLTVL.

This clonotype turned up a few times. V usage is TRBV9 and J usage is TRBJ1-1, with 11 bases aligning to TRBD1. Germline V lookup: CDR1 SGDLS, CDR2 YYNGEE. Trimming removed 4 bases from V and 2 bases from J; junction bases left unmatched: 10. This CDR3 region has 17 residues. Written as DNA, the CDR3 is TGTGCCAGCAGCCCCGGACAGGGGGCAGTGGGAAACACTGAAGCTTTCTTT. Residues: CASSPGQGAVGNTEAFF.